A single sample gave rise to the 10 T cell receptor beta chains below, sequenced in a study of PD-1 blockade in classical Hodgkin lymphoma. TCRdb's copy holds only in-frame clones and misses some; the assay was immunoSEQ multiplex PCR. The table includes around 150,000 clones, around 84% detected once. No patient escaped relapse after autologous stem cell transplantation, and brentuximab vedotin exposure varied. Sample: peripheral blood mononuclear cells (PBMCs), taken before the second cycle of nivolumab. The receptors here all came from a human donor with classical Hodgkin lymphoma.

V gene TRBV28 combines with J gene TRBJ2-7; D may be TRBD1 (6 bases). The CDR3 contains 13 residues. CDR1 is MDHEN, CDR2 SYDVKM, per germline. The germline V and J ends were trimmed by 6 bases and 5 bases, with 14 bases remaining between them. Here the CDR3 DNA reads TGTGCCAGCAGCACCACAGGGTTCGACGAGCAGTACTTC. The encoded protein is CASSTTGFDEQYF.

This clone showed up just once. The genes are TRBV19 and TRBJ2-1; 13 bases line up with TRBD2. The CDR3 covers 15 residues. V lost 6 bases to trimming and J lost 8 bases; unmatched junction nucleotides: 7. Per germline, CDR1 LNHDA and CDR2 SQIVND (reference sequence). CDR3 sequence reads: CASRRLAGGTYEQFF. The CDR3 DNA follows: TGTGCCAGTAGAAGACTAGCGGGAGGAACCTATGAGCAGTTCTTC.

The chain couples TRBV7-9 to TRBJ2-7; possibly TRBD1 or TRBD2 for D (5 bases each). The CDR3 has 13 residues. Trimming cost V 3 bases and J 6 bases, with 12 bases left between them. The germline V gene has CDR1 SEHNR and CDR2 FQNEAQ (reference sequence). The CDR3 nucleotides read TGTGCCAGCAGCTTCCCAGGGACGGCCGAGCAGTACTTC. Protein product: CASSFPGTAEQYF.

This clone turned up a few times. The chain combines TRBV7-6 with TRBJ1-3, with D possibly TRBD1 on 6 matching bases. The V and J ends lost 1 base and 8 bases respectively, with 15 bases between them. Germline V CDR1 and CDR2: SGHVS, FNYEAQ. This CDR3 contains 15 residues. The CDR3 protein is CASSLGTGWLDTIYF. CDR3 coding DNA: TGTGCCAGCAGCTTAGGAACAGGGTGGTTAGACACCATATATTTT.

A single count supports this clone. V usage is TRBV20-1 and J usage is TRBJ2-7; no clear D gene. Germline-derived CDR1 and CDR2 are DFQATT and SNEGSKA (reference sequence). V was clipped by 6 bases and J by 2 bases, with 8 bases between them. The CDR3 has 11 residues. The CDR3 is CSASFPYEQYF. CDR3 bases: TGCAGTGCCTCTTTTCCCTACGAGCAGTACTTC.

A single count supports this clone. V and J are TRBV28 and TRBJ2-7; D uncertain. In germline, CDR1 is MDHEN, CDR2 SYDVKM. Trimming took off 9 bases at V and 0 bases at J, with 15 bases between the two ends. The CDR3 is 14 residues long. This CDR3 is CASTPGSFSYEQYF. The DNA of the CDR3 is TGTGCCAGTACTCCAGGATCCTTCTCCTACGAGCAGTACTTC.

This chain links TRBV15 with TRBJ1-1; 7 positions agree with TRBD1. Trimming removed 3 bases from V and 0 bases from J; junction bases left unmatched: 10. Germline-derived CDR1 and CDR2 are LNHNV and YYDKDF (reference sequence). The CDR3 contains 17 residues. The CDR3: CATSSRQGGGMNTEAFF. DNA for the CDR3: TGTGCCACCAGCAGTAGACAGGGTGGGGGAATGAACACTGAAGCTTTCTTT.

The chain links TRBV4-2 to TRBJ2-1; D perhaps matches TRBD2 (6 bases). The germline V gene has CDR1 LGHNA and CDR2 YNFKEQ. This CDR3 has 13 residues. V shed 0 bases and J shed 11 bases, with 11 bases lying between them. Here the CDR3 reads CASSQDAGTQQFF. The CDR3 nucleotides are TGTGCCAGCAGCCAAGACGCCGGGACTCAGCAGTTCTTC.

CDR3 protein: CSVTRGDTEAFF. Written as DNA, the CDR3 is TGCAGCGTTACCAGGGGGGACACTGAAGCTTTCTTT. This chain joins TRBV29-1 and TRBJ1-1, with 7 positions matching TRBD1. CDR1 and CDR2 from the germline V gene are SQVTM and ANQGSEA. The CDR3 is made up of 12 amino acids. Trimming at V came to 5 bases and at J to 3 bases, leaving 3 bases not matched to a gene.

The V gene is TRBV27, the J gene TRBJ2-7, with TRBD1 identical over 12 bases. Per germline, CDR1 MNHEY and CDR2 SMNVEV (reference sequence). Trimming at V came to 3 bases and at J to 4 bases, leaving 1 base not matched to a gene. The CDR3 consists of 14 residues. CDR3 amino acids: CASSLGQGAYEQYF. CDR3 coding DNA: TGTGCCAGCAGTTTGGGACAGGGGGCGTACGAGCAGTACTTC.